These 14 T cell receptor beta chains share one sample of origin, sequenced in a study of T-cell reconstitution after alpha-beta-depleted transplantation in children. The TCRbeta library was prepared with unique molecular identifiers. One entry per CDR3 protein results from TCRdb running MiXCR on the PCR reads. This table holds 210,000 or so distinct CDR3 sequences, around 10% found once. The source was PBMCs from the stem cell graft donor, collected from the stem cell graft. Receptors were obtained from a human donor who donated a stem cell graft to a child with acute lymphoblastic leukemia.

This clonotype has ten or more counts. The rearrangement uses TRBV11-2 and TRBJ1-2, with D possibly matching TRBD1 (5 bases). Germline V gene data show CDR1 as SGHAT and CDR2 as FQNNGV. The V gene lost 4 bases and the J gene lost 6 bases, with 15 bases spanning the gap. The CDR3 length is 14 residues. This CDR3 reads CASSSRGATDGYTF. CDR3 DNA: TGTGCCAGCAGCTCGAGGGGAGCAACCGATGGCTACACCTTC.

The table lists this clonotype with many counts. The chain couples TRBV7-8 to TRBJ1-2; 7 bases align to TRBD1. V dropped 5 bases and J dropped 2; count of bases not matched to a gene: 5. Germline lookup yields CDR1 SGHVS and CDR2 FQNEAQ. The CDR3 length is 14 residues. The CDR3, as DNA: TGTGCCAGCAGCGCCCAGGGGGGGAACTATGGCTACACCTTC. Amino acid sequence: CASSAQGGNYGYTF.

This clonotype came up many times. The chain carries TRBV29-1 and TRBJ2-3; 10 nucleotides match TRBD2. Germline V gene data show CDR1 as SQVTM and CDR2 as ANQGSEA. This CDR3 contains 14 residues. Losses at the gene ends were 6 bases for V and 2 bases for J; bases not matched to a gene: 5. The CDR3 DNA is TGCAGCGTCCTAGCGGGGGCAAACACAGATACGCAGTATTTT. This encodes CSVLAGANTDTQYF.

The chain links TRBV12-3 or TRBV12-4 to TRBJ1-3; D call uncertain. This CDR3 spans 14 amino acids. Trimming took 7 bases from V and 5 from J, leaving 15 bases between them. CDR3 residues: CASNPGRTRNTIYF. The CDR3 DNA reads TGTGCCAGCAACCCGGGTAGAACCCGAAACACCATATATTTT.

The CDR3 loop reads CASSLEGSGPAEAFF. The CDR3, as DNA: TGCGCCAGCAGCTTGGAGGGTTCCGGGCCTGCTGAAGCTTTCTTT. The chain is built from TRBV5-1 and TRBJ1-1; D not resolved. Germline V gene sequence: CDR1 SGHRS, CDR2 YFSETQ. V lost 0 bases, J lost 6 bases, and 15 bases lay in between. The CDR3 loop spans 15 amino acids.

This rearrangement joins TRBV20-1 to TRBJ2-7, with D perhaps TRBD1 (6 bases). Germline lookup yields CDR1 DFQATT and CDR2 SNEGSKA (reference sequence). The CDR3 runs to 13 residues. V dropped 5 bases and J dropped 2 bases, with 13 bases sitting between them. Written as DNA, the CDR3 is TGCAGTGCTGGCCCAGGGGCCACCTACGAGCAGTACTTC. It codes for CSAGPGATYEQYF.

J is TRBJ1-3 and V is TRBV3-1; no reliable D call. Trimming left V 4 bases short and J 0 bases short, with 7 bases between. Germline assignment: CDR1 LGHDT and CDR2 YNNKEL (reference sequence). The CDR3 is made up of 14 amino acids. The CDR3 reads CASSLDNSGNTIYF. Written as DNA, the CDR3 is TGTGCCAGCAGCCTCGATAACTCTGGAAACACCATATATTTT.

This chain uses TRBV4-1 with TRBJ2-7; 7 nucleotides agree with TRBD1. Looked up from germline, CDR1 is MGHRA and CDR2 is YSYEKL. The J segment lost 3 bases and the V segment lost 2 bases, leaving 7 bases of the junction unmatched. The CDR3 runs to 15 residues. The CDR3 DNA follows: TGCGCCAGCAGCCAAACGAGGGACAGATACTACGAGCAGTACTTC. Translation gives CASSQTRDRYYEQYF.

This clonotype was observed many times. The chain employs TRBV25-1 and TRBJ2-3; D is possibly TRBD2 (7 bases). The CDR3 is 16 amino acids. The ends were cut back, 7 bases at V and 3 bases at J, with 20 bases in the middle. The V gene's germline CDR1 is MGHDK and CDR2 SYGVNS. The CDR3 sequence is CASTMGGARGTDTQYF. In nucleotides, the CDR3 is TGTGCCAGCACTATGGGGGGGGCGCGTGGGACAGATACGCAGTATTTT.

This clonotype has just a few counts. The CDR3 loop reads CASSGGPSGGDYGYTF. As DNA, the CDR3 is TGTGCCAGCTCAGGCGGACCCTCAGGTGGTGACTATGGCTACACCTTC. The V call is TRBV18, the J call TRBJ1-2; D remains unclear. Germline V lookup: CDR1 KGHSH, CDR2 LQKENI. Trimming removed 5 bases at V and 3 bases at J, with 19 bases between. The CDR3 extends over 16 amino acids.

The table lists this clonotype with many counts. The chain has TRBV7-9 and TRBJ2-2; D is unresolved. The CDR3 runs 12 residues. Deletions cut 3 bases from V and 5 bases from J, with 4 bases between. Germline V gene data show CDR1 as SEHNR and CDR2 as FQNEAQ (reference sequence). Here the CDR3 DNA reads TGTGCCAGCAGCTTTCAGACCGGGGAGCTGTTTTTT. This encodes CASSFQTGELFF.

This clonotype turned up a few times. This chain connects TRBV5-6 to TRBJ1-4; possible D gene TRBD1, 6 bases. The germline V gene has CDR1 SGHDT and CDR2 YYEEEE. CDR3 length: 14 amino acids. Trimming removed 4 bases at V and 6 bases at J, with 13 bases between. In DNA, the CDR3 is TGTGCCAGCAGCCCAGGGGCTACTCATGAAAAACTGTTTTTT. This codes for CASSPGATHEKLFF.

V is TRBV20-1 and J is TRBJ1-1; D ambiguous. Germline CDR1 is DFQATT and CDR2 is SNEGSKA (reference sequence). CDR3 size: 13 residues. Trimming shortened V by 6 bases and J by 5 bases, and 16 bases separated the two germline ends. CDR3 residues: CSAPRVPRTEAFF. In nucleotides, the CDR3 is TGCAGTGCCCCCCGGGTACCCCGTACTGAAGCTTTCTTT.

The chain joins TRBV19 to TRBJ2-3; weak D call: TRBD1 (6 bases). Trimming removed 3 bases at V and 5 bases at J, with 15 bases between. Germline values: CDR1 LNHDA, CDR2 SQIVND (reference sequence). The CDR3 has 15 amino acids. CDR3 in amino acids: CASSIGRVGGDTQYF. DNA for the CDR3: TGTGCCAGTAGTATCGGCCGTGTAGGGGGAGATACGCAGTATTTT. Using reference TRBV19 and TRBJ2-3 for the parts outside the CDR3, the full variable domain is DGGITQSPKYLFRKEGQNVTLSCEQNLNHDAMYWYRQDPGQGLRLIYYSQIVNDFQKGDIAEGYSVSREKKESFPLTVTSAQKNPTAFYLCASSIGRVGGDTQYFGPGTRLTVL.